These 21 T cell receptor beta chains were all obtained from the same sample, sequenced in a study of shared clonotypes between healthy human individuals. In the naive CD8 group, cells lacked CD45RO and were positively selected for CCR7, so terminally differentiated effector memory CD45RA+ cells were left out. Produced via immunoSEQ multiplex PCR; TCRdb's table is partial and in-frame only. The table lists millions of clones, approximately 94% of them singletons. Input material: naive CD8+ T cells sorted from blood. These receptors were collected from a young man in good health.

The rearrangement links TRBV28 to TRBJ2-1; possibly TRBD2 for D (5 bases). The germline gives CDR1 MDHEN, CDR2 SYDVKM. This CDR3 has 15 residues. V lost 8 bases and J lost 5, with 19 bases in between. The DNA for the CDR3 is TGTGCCAGCCATCCAATGGAGGAAGCTGACAATGAGCAGTTCTTC. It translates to CASHPMEEADNEQFF.

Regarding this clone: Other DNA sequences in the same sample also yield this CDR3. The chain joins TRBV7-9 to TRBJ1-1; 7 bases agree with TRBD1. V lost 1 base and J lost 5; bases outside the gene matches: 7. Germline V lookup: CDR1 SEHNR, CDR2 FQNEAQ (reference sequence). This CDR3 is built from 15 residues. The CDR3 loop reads CASSLGQGGRTEAFF. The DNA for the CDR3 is TGTGCCAGCAGCTTAGGACAGGGCGGGAGGACTGAAGCTTTCTTT. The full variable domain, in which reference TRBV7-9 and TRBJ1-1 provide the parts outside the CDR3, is DTGVSQNPRHKITKRGQNVTFRCDPISEHNRLYWYRQTLGQGPEFLTYFQNEAQLEKSRLLSDRFSAERPKGSFSTLEIQRTEQGDSAMYLCASSLGQGGRTEAFFGQGTRLTVV.

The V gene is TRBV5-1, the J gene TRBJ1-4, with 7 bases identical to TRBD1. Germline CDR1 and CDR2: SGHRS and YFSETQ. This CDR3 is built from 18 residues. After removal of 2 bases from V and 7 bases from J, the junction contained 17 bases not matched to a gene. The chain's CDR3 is CASSFAPGGGGFAEKLFF. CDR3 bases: TGCGCCAGCAGCTTCGCACCCGGAGGGGGCGGGTTTGCTGAAAAACTGTTTTTT.

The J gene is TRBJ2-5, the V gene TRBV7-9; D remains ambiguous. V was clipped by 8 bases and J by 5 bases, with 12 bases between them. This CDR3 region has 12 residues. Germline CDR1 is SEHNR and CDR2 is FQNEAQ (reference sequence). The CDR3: CASGFSEETQYF. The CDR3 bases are TGTGCCAGCGGGTTCTCTGAGGAGACCCAGTACTTC.

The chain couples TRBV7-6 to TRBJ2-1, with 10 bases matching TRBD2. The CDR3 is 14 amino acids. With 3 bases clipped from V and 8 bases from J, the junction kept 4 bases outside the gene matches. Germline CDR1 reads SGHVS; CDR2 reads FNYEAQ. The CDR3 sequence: CASSLGLAGDEQFF. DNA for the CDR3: TGTGCCAGCAGCTTGGGTCTAGCGGGAGATGAGCAGTTCTTC.

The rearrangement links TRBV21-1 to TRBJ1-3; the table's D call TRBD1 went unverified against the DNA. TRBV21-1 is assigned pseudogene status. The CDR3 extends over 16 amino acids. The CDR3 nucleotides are TGTGCCAGCAGCAAAGGAGACAGGACCTCTGGAAACACCATATATTTT. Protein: CASSKGDRTSGNTIYF.

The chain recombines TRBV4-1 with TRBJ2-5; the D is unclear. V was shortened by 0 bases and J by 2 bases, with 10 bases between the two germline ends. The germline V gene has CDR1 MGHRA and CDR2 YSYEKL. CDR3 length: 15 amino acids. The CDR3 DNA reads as TGCGCCAGCAGCCAAGAGGGCAGGCTACAAGAGACCCAGTACTTC. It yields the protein CASSQEGRLQETQYF.

The DNA for the CDR3 is TGTGCCAGCAGTTTAGGGCCGTTCGAGGGTGAAAAACTGTTTTTT. This encodes CASSLGPFEGEKLFF. The rearrangement uses TRBV28 and TRBJ1-4; D is undetermined. CDR1 and CDR2 (germline): MDHEN, SYDVKM. V was cut by 2 bases and J by 7 bases, with 14 bases left in between. This CDR3 is 15 amino acids long.

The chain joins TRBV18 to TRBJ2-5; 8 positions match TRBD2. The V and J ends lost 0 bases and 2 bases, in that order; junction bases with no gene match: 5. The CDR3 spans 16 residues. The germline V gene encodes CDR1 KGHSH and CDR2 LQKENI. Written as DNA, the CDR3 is TGTGCCAGCTCACCACCGAGTAGCGGGGTGCAAGAGACCCAGTACTTC. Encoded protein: CASSPPSSGVQETQYF.

CDR3 residues: CASSTGAQETQYF. In DNA, the CDR3 is TGTGCCAGCAGCACCGGGGCACAAGAGACCCAGTACTTC. V and J are TRBV5-6 and TRBJ2-5; D possibly matches TRBD1 or TRBD2 (5 bases each). The CDR3 is 13 amino acids. Between the trimmed V and J ends, which lost 4 bases and 2 bases, there was a span of 9 bases. Germline CDR1 and CDR2: SGHDT and YYEEEE.

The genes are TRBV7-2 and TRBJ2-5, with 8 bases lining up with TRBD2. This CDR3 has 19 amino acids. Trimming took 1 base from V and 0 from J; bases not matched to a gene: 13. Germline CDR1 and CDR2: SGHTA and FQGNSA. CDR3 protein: CASSLGVGSLAEYQETQYF. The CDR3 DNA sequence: TGTGCCAGCAGCTTAGGTGTGGGGTCACTAGCGGAGTACCAAGAGACCCAGTACTTC.

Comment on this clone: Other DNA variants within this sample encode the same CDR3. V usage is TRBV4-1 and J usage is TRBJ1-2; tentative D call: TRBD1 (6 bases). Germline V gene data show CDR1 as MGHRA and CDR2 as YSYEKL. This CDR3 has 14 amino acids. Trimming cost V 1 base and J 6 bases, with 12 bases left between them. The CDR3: CASSQVPGADGYTF. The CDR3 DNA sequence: TGCGCCAGCAGCCAAGTTCCAGGGGCTGATGGCTACACCTTC.

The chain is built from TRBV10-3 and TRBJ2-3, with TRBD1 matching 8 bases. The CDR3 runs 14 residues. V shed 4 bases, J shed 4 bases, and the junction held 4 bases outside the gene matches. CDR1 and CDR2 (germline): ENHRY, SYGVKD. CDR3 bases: TGTGCCATCAGTGGGACAGGGTCCGCAGATACGCAGTATTTT. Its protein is CAISGTGSADTQYF.

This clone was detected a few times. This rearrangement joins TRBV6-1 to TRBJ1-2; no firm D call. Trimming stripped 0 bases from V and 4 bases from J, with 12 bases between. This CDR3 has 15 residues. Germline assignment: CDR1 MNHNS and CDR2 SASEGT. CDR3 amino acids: CASSEAPGGLYGYTF. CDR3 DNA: TGTGCCAGCAGTGAAGCGCCGGGAGGGCTCTATGGCTACACCTTC.

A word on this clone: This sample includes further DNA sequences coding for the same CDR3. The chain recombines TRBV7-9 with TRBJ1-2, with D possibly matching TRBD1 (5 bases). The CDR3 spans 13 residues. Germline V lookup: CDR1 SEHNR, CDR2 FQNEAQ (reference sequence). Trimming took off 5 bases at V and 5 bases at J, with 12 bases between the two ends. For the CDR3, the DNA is TGTGCCAGCAGCCCGGGGACTGCATATGGCTACACCTTC. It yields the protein CASSPGTAYGYTF.

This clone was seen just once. The CDR3 region has the DNA TGTGCCAGCAGCTTAGGAGTAACTAGCGGGTTGCCCTACGAGCAGTACTTC. Its translation is CASSLGVTSGLPYEQYF. The V gene is TRBV7-2, the J gene TRBJ2-7; 9 bases line up with TRBD2. J lost 2 bases, V lost 1 base, and 9 bases had no gene match. Germline lookup yields CDR1 SGHTA and CDR2 FQGNSA. This CDR3 has 17 amino acids. Filled out from reference TRBV7-2 and TRBJ2-7, the complete variable domain reads GAGVSQSPSNKVTEKGKDVELRCDPISGHTALYWYRQSLGQGLEFLIYFQGNSAPDKSGLPSDRFSAERTGGSVSTLTIQRTQQEDSAVYLCASSLGVTSGLPYEQYFGPGTRLTVT.

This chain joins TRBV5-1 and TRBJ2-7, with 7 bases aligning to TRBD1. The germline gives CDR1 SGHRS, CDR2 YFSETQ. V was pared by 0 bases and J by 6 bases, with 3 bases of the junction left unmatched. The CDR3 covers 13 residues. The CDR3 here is CASSLVTGSEQYF. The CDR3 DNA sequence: TGCGCCAGCAGCTTGGTGACAGGGAGCGAGCAGTACTTC. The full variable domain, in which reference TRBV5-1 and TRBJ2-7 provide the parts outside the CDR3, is KAGVTQTPRYLIKTRGQQVTLSCSPISGHRSVSWYQQTPGQGLQFLFEYFSETQRNKGNFPGRFSGRQFSNSRSEMNVSTLELGDSALYLCASSLVTGSEQYFGPGTRLTVT.

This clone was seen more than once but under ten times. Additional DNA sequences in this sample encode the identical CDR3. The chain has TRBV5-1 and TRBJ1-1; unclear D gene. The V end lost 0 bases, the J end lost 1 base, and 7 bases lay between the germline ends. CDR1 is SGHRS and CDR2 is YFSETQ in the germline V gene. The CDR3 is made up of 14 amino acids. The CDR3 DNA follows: TGCGCCAGCAGCTTGGCAGGAGCGAACACTGAAGCTTTCTTT. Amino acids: CASSLAGANTEAFF. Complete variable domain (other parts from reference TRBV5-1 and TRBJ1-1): KAGVTQTPRYLIKTRGQQVTLSCSPISGHRSVSWYQQTPGQGLQFLFEYFSETQRNKGNFPGRFSGRQFSNSRSEMNVSTLELGDSALYLCASSLAGANTEAFFGQGTRLTVV.

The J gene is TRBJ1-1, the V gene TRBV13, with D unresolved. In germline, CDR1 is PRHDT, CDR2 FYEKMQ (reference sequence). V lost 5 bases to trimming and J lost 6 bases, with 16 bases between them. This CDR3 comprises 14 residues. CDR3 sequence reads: CASSLVNGAAEAFF. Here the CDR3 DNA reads TGTGCCAGCAGCCTAGTGAATGGAGCCGCTGAAGCTTTCTTT.

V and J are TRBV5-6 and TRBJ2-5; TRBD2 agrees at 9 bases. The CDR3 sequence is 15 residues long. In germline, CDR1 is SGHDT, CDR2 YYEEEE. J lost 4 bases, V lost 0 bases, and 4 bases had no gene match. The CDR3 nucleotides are TGTGCCAGCAGCTTGGGTAGCGGGAGCGTAGAGACCCAGTACTTC. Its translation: CASSLGSGSVETQYF.

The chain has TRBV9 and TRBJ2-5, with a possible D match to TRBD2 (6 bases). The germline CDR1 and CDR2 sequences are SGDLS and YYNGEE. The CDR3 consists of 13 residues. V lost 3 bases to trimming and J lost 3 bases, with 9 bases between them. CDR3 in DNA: TGTGCCAGCAGCGCCCGACTAGAAGAGACCCAGTACTTC. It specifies CASSARLEETQYF.